Listed here is a single T cell receptor beta chain. CDR1 and CDR2 from the germline V gene are SGDLS and YYNGEE. The CDR3 runs to 14 residues. V lost 5 bases to trimming and J lost 1 base, with 12 bases between them. This entry is derived from a study of blood T cell repertoires in COVID-19. Study overall: Samples taken during acute and convalescent COVID-19 were collected in the United States, Italy and Spain.

The table came from immunoSEQ multiplex PCR; TCRdb's copy has only in-frame clones and leaves some out. The data contain 250,000 to 300,000 clones, 88% of them seen just once; the ten biggest clones take up about 0.8%. The V and J genes are TRBV9 and TRBJ1-1; tentatively, D is TRBD1 (6 bases). The sample taken for sequencing was peripheral blood. The sequence was collected from a woman younger than 45 with acute or convalescent COVID-19. Written as DNA, the CDR3 is TGTGCCAGCAGAAAGGGGGACCCGAACACTGAAGCTTTCTTT. Encoded protein: CASRKGDPNTEAFF.